The text below deals with one T cell receptor (beta chain). CDR3 length: 13 residues. Germline CDR1 reads KGHDR; CDR2 reads SFDVKD. Trimming took 8 bases from V and 4 from J; bases not matched to a gene: 5. TCRdb recomputed calls from the 5' RACE reads with MiXCR, one row per CDR3 protein. The sample comprises 250,000 to 350,000 distinct CDR3 sequences, around 6.8% of which are singletons, and 18% rests with the top ten. This specimen belongs to a study of T cells after yellow fever vaccination. This receptor was obtained from a man between 18 and 35 years old who received the YFV17D yellow fever vaccine. The V call is TRBV24-1, the J call TRBJ1-1, with 8 bases aligning to TRBD1. The sample here was PBMCs, taken more than 35 days after the first yellow fever vaccination. CDR3 in amino acids: CATTTDRATEAFF. In DNA, the CDR3 is TGTGCCACCACTACGGACAGGGCCACTGAAGCTTTCTTT.